These T cell receptor beta chains were read from a single sample in a study of blood T cell repertoires in COVID-19. Sequenced by immunoSEQ multiplex PCR; TCRdb stores in-frame clones only, minus some. Altogether a few hundred thousand clones are present, about 88% being singletons, with the ten largest covering around 2.9%. Specimen: peripheral blood. The receptors originated from a man in his fifties who had recovered from COVID-19. CDR3s include the opening cysteine and the closing phenylalanine or tryptophan. D genes are given only for firm matches. Where a row states a size, it is once, few, many or the class of an expanded clone; other rows omit it.

14	.	.	TRBV11-2	TRBJ1-6	CASSLVRPNSPLHF	TGTGCCAGCAGCTTAGTCAGGCCAAATTCACCCCTCCACTTT
13	TRBD1	.	TRBV3-1/TRBV3-2	TRBJ2-7	CASSRGQGYEQYF	TGTGCCAGCAGCCGAGGACAGGGCTACGAGCAGTACTTC
16	TRBD1	.	TRBV27	TRBJ1-1	CASRQPPGQGNTEAFF	TGTGCCAGCAGACAACCCCCGGGACAGGGGAACACTGAAGCTTTCTTT
14	TRBD1	.	TRBV7-2	TRBJ1-4	CASSTMGQGGKLFF	TGTGCCAGCAGCACCATGGGACAGGGCGGAAAACTGTTTTTT
13	.	.	TRBV4-1	TRBJ1-1	CASSQEGRTEAFF	TGCGCCAGCAGCCAAGAGGGGCGGACTGAAGCTTTCTTT
13	.	.	TRBV30	TRBJ1-2	CAWSEGFAYGYTF	TGTGCCTGGAGTGAGGGGTTCGCGTATGGCTACACCTTC
14	TRBD2	.	TRBV27	TRBJ2-2	CASSELALTGELFF	TGTGCCAGCAGTGAACTAGCGCTCACCGGGGAGCTGTTTTTT
14	.	.	TRBV29-1	TRBJ2-5	CSVGLGPKRETQYF	TGCAGCGTTGGACTAGGCCCTAAAAGAGAGACCCAGTACTTC
13	.	.	TRBV10-3	TRBJ2-7	CAISGLESYEQYF	TGTGCCATCAGCGGACTGGAGTCCTACGAGCAGTACTTC
13	TRBD1	few	TRBV7-9	TRBJ1-6	CASTITGDSPLHF	TGTGCCAGCACCATAACAGGGGACTCACCCCTCCACTTT
12	TRBD1	few	TRBV19	TRBJ2-1	CASSRRQGEQFF	TGTGCCAGTAGCCGAAGACAGGGTGAGCAGTTCTTC
13	TRBD2	.	TRBV5-1	TRBJ2-5	CASSPGLEETQYF	TGCGCCAGCAGCCCGGGACTAGAGGAGACCCAGTACTTC
14	.	.	TRBV24-1	TRBJ2-5	CATSDTSTVETQYF	TGTGCCACCAGTGATACTTCTACTGTGGAGACCCAGTACTTC
19	TRBD2	.	TRBV5-1	TRBJ2-5	CASSMTSGRARGYQETQYF	TGCGCCAGCAGCATGACTAGCGGGAGGGCCAGAGGGTACCAAGAGACCCAGTACTTC
12	.	.	TRBV10-3	TRBJ1-3	CAIGGTGNTIYF	TGTGCCATCGGAGGGACCGGAAACACCATATATTTT
16	.	.	TRBV6-1	TRBJ2-3	CASRELGLTLADTQYF	TGTGCCAGCAGGGAATTGGGACTCACCCTTGCGGATACGCAGTATTTT
16	TRBD1	few	TRBV7-2	TRBJ1-6	CASSFIKGTGDSPLHF	TGTGCCAGCAGCTTTATAAAAGGGACAGGGGACTCACCCCTCCACTTT
14	.	.	TRBV6-1	TRBJ2-7	CASSEARMSYEQYF	TGTGCCAGCAGTGAAGCGAGGATGAGCTACGAGCAGTACTTC
14	TRBD2	once	TRBV15	TRBJ2-5	CATRLLAGLETQYF	TGTGCCACCAGATTGCTAGCGGGTTTGGAGACCCAGTACTTC
15	TRBD2	.	TRBV27	TRBJ2-3	CASSFLLAGRDTQYF	TGTGCCAGCAGTTTCTTACTAGCGGGACGAGATACGCAGTATTTT
15	.	.	TRBV18	TRBJ2-5	CASSPNAGGSETQYF	TGTGCCAGCTCACCCAACGCTGGGGGGTCGGAGACCCAGTACTTC
13	TRBD1	.	TRBV6-5	TRBJ2-7	CASSPWTGYEQYF	TGTGCCAGCAGTCCTTGGACAGGCTACGAGCAGTACTTC
16	TRBD1	.	TRBV7-9	TRBJ1-1	CASSSTLQGVNTEAFF	TGTGCCAGCAGCTCGACCTTACAGGGGGTGAACACTGAAGCTTTCTTT
15	.	.	TRBV6-5	TRBJ1-2	CASSYSIQAASGYTF	TGTGCCAGCAGTTACTCGATACAGGCGGCGAGCGGCTACACCTTC
16	.	.	TRBV28	TRBJ1-2	CASSLGGPPEDHGYTF	TGTGCCAGCAGTTTGGGGGGACCCCCGGAGGATCATGGCTACACCTTC
19	TRBD2	.	TRBV28	TRBJ2-7	CASSSYGLAGSYPPHEQYF	TGTGCCAGCAGTTCTTACGGACTAGCGGGCTCCTACCCTCCTCATGAGCAGTACTTC
17	TRBD2	.	TRBV27	TRBJ2-2	CASSLPAGGPYTGELFF	TGTGCCAGCAGTTTACCAGCGGGAGGGCCTTACACCGGGGAGCTGTTTTTT
14	.	.	TRBV27	TRBJ1-5	CASSELGRNQPQHF	TGTGCCAGCTCGGAGTTAGGGAGGAATCAGCCCCAGCATTTT
15	.	.	TRBV18	TRBJ2-7	CASSLSGDSSYEQYF	TGTGCCAGCTCACTGTCGGGGGACAGCTCCTACGAGCAGTACTTC
12	.	once	TRBV10-3	TRBJ2-1	CAISHNDNEQFF	TGTGCCATCAGCCACAACGACAATGAGCAGTTCTTC
14	TRBD1	.	TRBV15	TRBJ2-7	CATSTGQGAYEQYF	TGTGCCACCAGCACGGGACAGGGGGCCTACGAGCAGTACTTC
13	.	.	TRBV19	TRBJ2-5	CASRPGTTETQYF	TGTGCCAGTCGCCCCGGAACTACAGAGACCCAGTACTTC
15	.	.	TRBV18	TRBJ2-4	CASSPRTGDGNIQYF	TGTGCCAGCTCACCACGAACGGGAGATGGAAACATTCAGTACTTC
15	TRBD1	.	TRBV30	TRBJ1-4	CARGQGGPTNEKLFF	TGTGCCCGGGGACAGGGCGGACCAACTAATGAAAAACTGTTTTTT
15	TRBD1	.	TRBV5-6	TRBJ2-7	CASSFRQGESSEQYF	TGTGCCAGCAGCTTTCGACAGGGGGAATCGAGCGAGCAGTACTTC
14	.	.	TRBV15	TRBJ2-7	CATSRDEPGRRQYF	TGTGCCACCAGCAGAGATGAGCCGGGGAGAAGGCAGTACTTC
15	TRBD1	once	TRBV7-8	TRBJ1-2	CASSLAGQGVSGYTF	TGTGCCAGCAGCTTAGCGGGACAGGGGGTTAGTGGCTACACCTTC
14	TRBD2	.	TRBV10-1	TRBJ2-7	CASSESGGRNEQYF	TGCGCCAGCAGTGAGTCAGGCGGGAGGAACGAGCAGTACTTC
15	TRBD1	.	TRBV11-2	TRBJ2-7	CASSLEGDRAYEQYF	TGTGCCAGCAGCTTAGAGGGGGACAGGGCCTACGAGCAGTACTTC
15	TRBD1	.	TRBV10-3	TRBJ2-5	CAISGRDRAEETQYF	TGTGCCATCAGTGGGAGGGACAGGGCAGAAGAGACCCAGTACTTC